The 19 T cell receptor beta chains below were found in one sample sequenced in a study of neurological immune-mediated disorders. TCRdb re-called the 5' RACE reads through MiXCR, storing one row per CDR3 protein. This table has 65,000 to 90,000 distinct CDR3 sequences, around a tenth appearing once. Sequences were obtained from PBMCs. The source of these receptors is a middle-aged man in good health.

This clonotype was observed a few times. The V call is TRBV12-3 or TRBV12-4, the J call TRBJ2-1; D gene unclear. The germline V and J ends were trimmed by 2 bases and 0 bases, with 11 bases remaining between them. The CDR3 covers 16 residues. Written as DNA, the CDR3 is TGTGCCAGCAGTTTATCGGTCTCGAGCTCCTACAATGAGCAGTTCTTC. Translation: CASSLSVSSSYNEQFF.

This clonotype was observed at least ten times. The V gene is TRBV11-3, the J gene TRBJ2-7; TRBD2 matches 12 bases. Per the germline V gene, CDR1 is SGHNT and CDR2 is YENEEA. J was trimmed by 2 bases and V by 0 bases; bases with no gene match: 5. The CDR3 sequence is 17 residues long. This CDR3 is CASSLDRLAGVPYEQYF. DNA of the CDR3: TGTGCCAGCAGCTTAGATCGACTAGCGGGAGTCCCCTACGAGCAGTACTTC.

This clonotype was picked up many times. The J gene is TRBJ2-6, the V gene TRBV7-2; D not resolved. V lost 5 bases and J 0 bases, leaving 5 bases between the germline ends. Germline lookup yields CDR1 SGHTA and CDR2 FQGNSA. This CDR3 is 14 amino acids long. The CDR3 is CASSAYSGANVLTF. The CDR3 DNA reads as TGTGCCAGCAGCGCCTACTCTGGGGCCAACGTCCTGACTTTC. Drawing the rest from reference TRBV7-2 and TRBJ2-6, the complete variable domain is GAGVSQSPSNKVTEKGKDVELRCDPISGHTALYWYRQSLGQGLEFLIYFQGNSAPDKSGLPSDRFSAERTGGSVSTLTIQRTQQEDSAVYLCASSAYSGANVLTFGAGSRLTVL.

The sample holds many counts of this clonotype. V gene TRBV7-2 combines with J gene TRBJ2-7; D is possibly TRBD1 (6 bases). This CDR3 spans 15 amino acids. V was cut by 5 bases and J by 2 bases, with 16 bases left in between. The germline V gene has CDR1 SGHTA and CDR2 FQGNSA. CDR3 protein: CASSPGRDTPYEQYF. CDR3 bases: TGTGCCAGCAGCCCCGGCCGGGACACTCCCTACGAGCAGTACTTC. Full variable domain (rest looked up from reference TRBV7-2 and TRBJ2-7): GAGVSQSPSNKVTEKGKDVELRCDPISGHTALYWYRQSLGQGLEFLIYFQGNSAPDKSGLPSDRFSAERTGGSVSTLTIQRTQQEDSAVYLCASSPGRDTPYEQYFGPGTRLTVT.

This clonotype was recorded at least ten times. The V and J genes are TRBV5-1 and TRBJ2-5; TRBD2 aligns across 11 bases. Per the germline V gene, CDR1 is SGHRS and CDR2 is YFSETQ. V lost 0 bases, J lost 1 base, and 2 bases stayed unmatched. This CDR3 region has 16 residues. As DNA, the CDR3 is TGCGCCAGCAGCTTGGAACTAGCGGGAGTCCAAGAGACCCAGTACTTC. Its protein is CASSLELAGVQETQYF. Together with reference TRBV5-1 and TRBJ2-5, the CDR3 gives the full variable domain: KAGVTQTPRYLIKTRGQQVTLSCSPISGHRSVSWYQQTPGQGLQFLFEYFSETQRNKGNFPGRFSGRQFSNSRSEMNVSTLELGDSALYLCASSLELAGVQETQYFGPGTRLLVL.

The sample holds many counts of this clonotype. The genes are TRBV27 and TRBJ2-7; 14 nucleotides match TRBD2. The V segment lost 8 bases and the J segment 6 bases; nucleotides outside the gene matches: 18. This CDR3 is 18 amino acids long. The germline V gene has CDR1 MNHEY and CDR2 SMNVEV (reference sequence). The CDR3 nucleotides read TGTGCCAGCGGTCCACTCGGGACTAGCGGGAGTCCCCCCGCCGAGCAGTACTTC. It yields the protein CASGPLGTSGSPPAEQYF.

This clonotype was detected ten times or more. The V gene is TRBV20-1, the J gene TRBJ2-7, with 11 bases matching TRBD1. The J segment lost 3 bases and the V segment lost 4 bases, leaving 5 bases of the junction unmatched. CDR3 size: 14 residues. Germline V CDR1 and CDR2: DFQATT, SNEGSKA (reference sequence). The CDR3 region is CSAISGTGGYEQYF. The CDR3 nucleotides read TGCAGTGCTATTTCCGGGACAGGGGGCTACGAGCAGTACTTC.

This clonotype was counted ten times or more. V is TRBV7-2 and J is TRBJ2-7; 8 nucleotides agree with TRBD2. The germline V gene encodes CDR1 SGHTA and CDR2 FQGNSA. This CDR3 spans 15 amino acids. The J segment lost 0 bases and the V segment lost 5 bases, leaving 6 bases of the junction unmatched. Written as DNA, the CDR3 is TGTGCCAGCAGCCCCCTTAGCGGGAACTCCTACGAGCAGTACTTC. This sequence encodes CASSPLSGNSYEQYF. Looking up the rest from reference TRBV7-2 and TRBJ2-7 gives the full variable domain: GAGVSQSPSNKVTEKGKDVELRCDPISGHTALYWYRQSLGQGLEFLIYFQGNSAPDKSGLPSDRFSAERTGGSVSTLTIQRTQQEDSAVYLCASSPLSGNSYEQYFGPGTRLTVT.

This clonotype showed up many times. The V and J genes are TRBV5-6 and TRBJ2-5; D unclear. Germline CDR1 reads SGHDT; CDR2 reads YYEEEE. The CDR3 length is 12 residues. Trimming removed 0 bases from V and 7 bases from J, with 7 bases in between. CDR3 protein: CASSLGPWTQYF. The DNA for the CDR3 is TGTGCCAGCAGCTTGGGACCTTGGACCCAGTACTTC.

This clonotype occurred many times. The V gene is TRBV2, the J gene TRBJ1-5; D unresolved. Per germline, CDR1 SNHLY and CDR2 FYNNEI. Trimming stripped 3 bases from V and 3 bases from J, with 12 bases between. This CDR3 region has 15 residues. DNA of the CDR3: TGTGCCAGCAGTGACCAAGGACCCAACAATCAGCCCCAGCATTTT. Its translation is CASSDQGPNNQPQHF.

On this clonotype itself: A read error is possible here, since a much larger clone lies one base away. The chain carries TRBV3-1 and TRBJ2-7; D ambiguous. V lost 0 bases to trimming and J lost 7 bases, with 10 bases between them. From germline, CDR1 is LGHDT and CDR2 YNNKEL (reference sequence). The CDR3 totals 13 residues. The CDR3 reads CASSQEASCEQYF. The CDR3 DNA follows: TGTGCCAGCAGCCAAGAAGCATCTTGTGAGCAGTACTTC.

This clonotype was seen many times. The genes are TRBV5-1 and TRBJ2-7, with TRBD2 matching 10 bases. Germline CDR1 reads SGHRS; CDR2 reads YFSETQ. The V gene end was trimmed by 4 bases and the J gene end by 3 bases; junction bases not matched to a gene: 10. The CDR3 has 16 amino acids. CDR3 loop: CASSPFGTSVSYEQYF. CDR3 DNA: TGCGCCAGCAGCCCTTTCGGGACTAGCGTTAGCTACGAGCAGTACTTC.

The sample holds many counts of this clonotype. The junction and the germline gene differ at one end; a read error may be behind it. The chain is built from TRBV27 and TRBJ1-1; perhaps TRBD1 as D (6 bases). Looked up from germline, CDR1 is MNHEY and CDR2 is SMNVEV (reference sequence). The CDR3 spans 13 residues. CDR3 sequence (DNA): TGCGCCAGCAGCTTACAGGGGAACACTGAAGCTTTCTTT. It translates to CASSLQGNTEAFF.

Regarding this clonotype: A read error may be the cause here, since a much bigger clone is one base away. This chain joins TRBV28 and TRBJ2-7; the D gene is possibly TRBD2 (6 bases). This CDR3 contains 15 residues. V dropped 7 bases and J dropped 1 base, with 17 bases sitting between them. Germline-derived CDR1 and CDR2 are MDHEN and SYDVKM. The CDR3 region has the DNA TGTGCCAGCACCGGGGGAGCGCGAGGTTCCTACGAGCAGTACTTC. This encodes CASTGGARGSYEQYF.

This clonotype has a count of ten or more. The V and J genes are TRBV7-6 and TRBJ2-3; tentative D call: TRBD1 (5 bases). This CDR3 contains 15 residues. CDR1 SGHVS and CDR2 FNYEAQ come from the germline V gene. V was cut by 1 base and J by 1 base, with 9 bases left in between. CDR3: CASSLEGFGTDTQYF. CDR3 bases: TGTGCCAGCAGCTTAGAGGGGTTCGGCACAGATACGCAGTATTTT.

This clonotype came up many times. The V gene is TRBV20-1, the J gene TRBJ2-1; tentatively, D is TRBD2 (5 bases). CDR1 DFQATT and CDR2 SNEGSKA come from the germline V gene (reference sequence). V was cut by 0 bases and J by 7 bases, with 16 bases left in between. The CDR3 contains 15 residues. The CDR3 nucleotides read TGCAGTGCTAGAGATTACGGGGTTTTGGGTAATGAGCAGTTCTTC. Its protein product is CSARDYGVLGNEQFF.

At least ten counts were recorded for this clonotype. The chain uses TRBV7-9 and TRBJ1-2; D perhaps matches TRBD1 (6 bases). Germline loops: CDR1 SEHNR, CDR2 FQNEAQ (reference sequence). Trimming took 5 bases from V and 13 from J, leaving 23 bases between them. This CDR3 comprises 14 residues. CDR3 loop: CASSPFGDTSDPTF. The CDR3 coding sequence is TGTGCCAGCAGCCCCTTCGGGGACACCTCCGACCCCACCTTC. Full variable domain (missing parts from reference TRBV7-9 and TRBJ1-2): DTGVSQNPRHKITKRGQNVTFRCDPISEHNRLYWYRQTLGQGPEFLTYFQNEAQLEKSRLLSDRFSAERPKGSFSTLEIQRTEQGDSAMYLCASSPFGDTSDPTFGSGTRLTVV.

The chain is built from TRBV18 and TRBJ2-3; TRBD2 matches 9 bases. J gave up 3 bases and V 3 bases, and 4 bases lay outside the gene matches. Germline lookup yields CDR1 KGHSH and CDR2 LQKENI. CDR3 length: 15 residues. For the CDR3, the DNA is TGTGCCAGCTCACCCGGACTAGCGTTGACAGATACGCAGTATTTT. Residues: CASSPGLALTDTQYF.

This clonotype was recorded at least ten times. In nucleotides, the CDR3 is TGCAGTGCTTGGCCCTTACAGTTCTCTGGAAACACCATATATTTT. Translated, it gives CSAWPLQFSGNTIYF. The chain carries TRBV20-1 and TRBJ1-3; D is uncertain. CDR3 length: 15 amino acids. Germline loops: CDR1 DFQATT, CDR2 SNEGSKA (reference sequence). Trimming took off 5 bases at V and 0 bases at J, with 14 bases between the two ends.